The rows below give T cell receptor beta chains drawn from one sample of a study of patients and donors after allogeneic stem cell transplantation. Using its own MiXCR run on the RT-PCR reads, TCRdb lists one record per CDR3 protein. There are roughly 880,000 distinct CDR3 sequences in the sample; more than 15% occur only once, and around 6% lies in the top ten. The sample consisted of blood, either unsorted or a sorted T cell fraction (not recorded which). All receptors derive from a human donor who was either an allogeneic HSCT recipient or a stem cell or donor lymphocyte infusion donor (not recorded which). It is not recorded whose cells these are; they may come from a transplant donor. CDR3s include the opening cysteine and the closing phenylalanine or tryptophan. D genes are given only for firm matches. For some rows the clone size is stated as once, few or many, or as a class when expanded; others skip it.

abundance,j_gene,d_gene,v_gene,CDR3aa,CDR3nt
few,TRBJ1-1,-,TRBV24-1,CATKGNSNTEAFF,TGTGCCACCAAGGGCAATTCGAACACTGAAGCTTTCTTT
-,TRBJ2-7,TRBD2,TRBV5-5,CASTSGRFDEQYF,TGTGCCAGTACGAGCGGGAGGTTTGACGAGCAGTACTTC
-,TRBJ2-7,TRBD1,TRBV20-1,CSARESRGHEQYF,TGCAGTGCTAGAGAAAGCAGGGGGCACGAGCAGTACTTC
-,TRBJ1-2,-,TRBV7-8,CASSLRAGEGAIAGYTF,TGTGCCAGCAGCCTTAGAGCAGGGGAAGGAGCTATCGCTGGCTACACCTTC
many,TRBJ2-2,-,TRBV12-3/TRBV12-4,CASSFGYNTGELFF,TGTGCCAGCAGTTTTGGCTACAACACCGGGGAGCTGTTTTTT
few,TRBJ2-1,TRBD2,TRBV6-2/TRBV6-3,CASSYYGLAGYLSSYNEQFF,TGTGCCAGCAGTTACTACGGACTAGCGGGTTACCTGAGCTCCTACAATGAGCAGTTCTTC
-,TRBJ2-3,-,TRBV12-3/TRBV12-4,CASSPREQKITDTQYF,TGTGCCAGCAGTCCTCGGGAACAGAAAATCACAGATACGCAGTATTTT
many,TRBJ2-2,-,TRBV5-1,CASSLFTGELFF,TGTGCCAGCAGTTTATTCACCGGGGAGCTGTTTTTT
-,TRBJ2-7,-,TRBV10-3,CAISGWDTEFEQYF,TGTGCCATCAGTGGTTGGGACACCGAGTTCGAGCAGTACTTC
-,TRBJ2-5,-,TRBV11-2,CASSLEATGPMKTQYF,TGTGCCAGCAGCTTAGAGGCGACAGGCCCAATGAAGACCCAGTACTTC
many,TRBJ2-2,TRBD1,TRBV12-3/TRBV12-4,CASSPTGTGELFF,TGTGCCAGCAGCCCGACAGGGACCGGGGAGCTGTTTTTT
few,TRBJ1-1,-,TRBV5-1,CASRPDSGRAFF,TGCGCCAGCAGACCAGACAGTGGGCGGGCTTTCTTT
few,TRBJ1-1,TRBD1,TRBV20-1,CSARGTQGKNTEAFF,TGCAGTGCTAGAGGAACACAGGGGAAGAACACTGAAGCTTTCTTT
few,TRBJ1-6,TRBD1,TRBV6-1,CASSEAGTGLPGGNSPLHF,TGTGCCAGCAGTGAAGCGGGGACAGGCCTCCCCGGGGGTAATTCACCCCTCCACTTT
-,TRBJ2-7,TRBD1,TRBV10-3,CAISGPGQGINEQYF,TGTGCCATCAGCGGCCCGGGACAGGGTATTAACGAGCAGTACTTC
few,TRBJ2-1,-,TRBV12-3/TRBV12-4,CASSFISGSSYNEQFF,TGTGCCAGCAGTTTTATATCGGGCTCCTCCTACAATGAGCAGTTCTTC
once,TRBJ2-3,TRBD2,TRBV2,CASGRAGGAQYF,TGTGCCAGCGGAAGAGCGGGAGGTGCGCAGTATTTT
few,TRBJ2-2,-,TRBV24-1,CATSEWDGTGELFF,TGTGCCACCAGTGAGTGGGACGGCACCGGGGAGCTGTTTTTT
few,TRBJ2-7,-,TRBV3-1,CASSQAQSYEQYF,TGTGCCAGCAGCCAAGCTCAATCCTACGAGCAGTACTTC
few,TRBJ2-4,-,TRBV15,CATSRDRVAKNIQYF,TGTGCCACCAGCAGAGATCGGGTAGCCAAAAACATTCAGTACTTC
-,TRBJ1-1,-,TRBV7-9,CASKLATTEAFF,TGTGCCAGCAAATTAGCTACCACTGAAGCTTTCTTT
-,TRBJ1-1,TRBD1,TRBV27,CASSLSQGADTEAFF,TGTGCCAGCAGTTTATCGCAGGGGGCTGACACTGAAGCTTTCTTT
-,TRBJ2-7,-,TRBV24-1,CATSDAQGYEQYF,TGTGCCACCAGTGATGCACAGGGCTACGAGCAGTACTTC
-,TRBJ1-1,-,TRBV12-3/TRBV12-4,CASSLTLSEAFF,TGTGCCAGCAGTTTGACCTTGTCTGAAGCTTTCTTT
few,TRBJ1-2,-,TRBV20-1,CSAQKGYTF,TGCAGTGCCCAAAAGGGCTACACCTTC
-,TRBJ2-3,TRBD1,TRBV19,CASSDTRGQGTDTQYF,TGTGCCAGTAGTGATACCCGGGGACAGGGCACAGATACGCAGTATTTT
few,TRBJ2-7,TRBD1,TRBV4-1,CASSQDGQGTYEQYF,TGCGCCAGCAGCCAAGATGGACAGGGAACCTACGAGCAGTACTTC